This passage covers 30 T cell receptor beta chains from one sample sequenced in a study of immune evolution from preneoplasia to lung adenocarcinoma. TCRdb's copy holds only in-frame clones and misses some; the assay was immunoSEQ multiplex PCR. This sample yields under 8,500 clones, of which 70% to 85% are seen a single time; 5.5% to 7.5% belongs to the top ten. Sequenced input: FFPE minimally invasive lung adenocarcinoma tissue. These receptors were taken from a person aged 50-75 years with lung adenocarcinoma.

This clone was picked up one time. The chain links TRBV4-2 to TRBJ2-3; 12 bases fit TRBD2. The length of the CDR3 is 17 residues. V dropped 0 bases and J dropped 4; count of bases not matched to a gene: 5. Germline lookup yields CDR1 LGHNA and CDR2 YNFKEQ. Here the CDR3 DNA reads TGTGCCAGCAGCCAAGATGAGACTAGCGGGGGAGCAGATACGCAGTATTTT. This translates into CASSQDETSGGADTQYF.

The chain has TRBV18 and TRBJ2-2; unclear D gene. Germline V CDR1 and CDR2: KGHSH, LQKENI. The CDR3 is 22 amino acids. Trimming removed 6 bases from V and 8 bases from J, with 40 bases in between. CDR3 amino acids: CASSHGPNPLTLRGHGGGELFF. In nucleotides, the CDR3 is TGTGCCAGCTCGCACGGCCCAAACCCCCTGACCCTAAGAGGTCACGGTGGGGGGGAGCTGTTTTTT.

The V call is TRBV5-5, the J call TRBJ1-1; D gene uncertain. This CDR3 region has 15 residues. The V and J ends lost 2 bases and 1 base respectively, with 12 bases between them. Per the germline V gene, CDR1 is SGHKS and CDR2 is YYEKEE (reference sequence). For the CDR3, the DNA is TGTGCCAGCAGCTTCCGGGTAGCGGCGAACACTGAAGCTTTCTTT. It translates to CASSFRVAANTEAFF.

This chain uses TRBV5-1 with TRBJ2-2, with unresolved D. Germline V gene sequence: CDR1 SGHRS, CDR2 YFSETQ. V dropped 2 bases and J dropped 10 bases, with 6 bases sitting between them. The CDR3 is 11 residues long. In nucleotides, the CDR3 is TGCGCCAGCAGCTTCGAGGTGGAGCTGTTTTTT. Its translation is CASSFEVELFF.

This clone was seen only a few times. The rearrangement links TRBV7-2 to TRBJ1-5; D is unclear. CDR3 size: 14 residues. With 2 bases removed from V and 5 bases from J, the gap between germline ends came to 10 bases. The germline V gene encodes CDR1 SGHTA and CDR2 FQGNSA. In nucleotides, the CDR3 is TGTGCCAGCAGCTTACTCTCCGGTGATCAGCCCCAGCATTTT. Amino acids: CASSLLSGDQPQHF.

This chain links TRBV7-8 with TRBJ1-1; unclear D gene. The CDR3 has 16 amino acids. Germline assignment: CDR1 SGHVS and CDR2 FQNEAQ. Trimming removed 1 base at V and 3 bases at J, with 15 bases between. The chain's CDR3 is CASSLGLWNTHTEAFF. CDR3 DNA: TGTGCCAGCAGCTTAGGGTTGTGGAATACTCACACTGAAGCTTTCTTT.

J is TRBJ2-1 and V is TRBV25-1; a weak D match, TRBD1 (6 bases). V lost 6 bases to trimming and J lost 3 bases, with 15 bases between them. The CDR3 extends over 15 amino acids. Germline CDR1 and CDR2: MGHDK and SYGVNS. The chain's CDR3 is CASSDQGSYYNEQFF. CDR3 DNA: TGTGCCAGCAGCGACCAGGGGTCCTACTACAATGAGCAGTTCTTC.

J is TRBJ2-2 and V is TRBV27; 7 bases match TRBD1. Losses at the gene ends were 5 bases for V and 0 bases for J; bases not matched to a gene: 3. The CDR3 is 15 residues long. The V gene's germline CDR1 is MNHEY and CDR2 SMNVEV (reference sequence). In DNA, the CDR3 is TGTGCCAGCAGTCCCGGGACAGCGAACACCGGGGAGCTGTTTTTT. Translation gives CASSPGTANTGELFF.

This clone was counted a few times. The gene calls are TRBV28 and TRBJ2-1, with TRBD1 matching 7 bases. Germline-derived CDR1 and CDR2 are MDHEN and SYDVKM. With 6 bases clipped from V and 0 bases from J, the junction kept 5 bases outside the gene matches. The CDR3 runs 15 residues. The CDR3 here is CASRGQGVSYNEQFF. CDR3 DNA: TGTGCCAGCAGGGGCCAGGGGGTCTCCTACAATGAGCAGTTCTTC.

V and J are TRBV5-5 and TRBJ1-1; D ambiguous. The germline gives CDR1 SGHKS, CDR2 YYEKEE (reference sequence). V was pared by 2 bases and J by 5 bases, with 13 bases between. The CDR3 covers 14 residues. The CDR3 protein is CASSFVGLGTEAFF. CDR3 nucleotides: TGTGCCAGCAGCTTTGTAGGGCTGGGAACTGAAGCTTTCTTT.

The CDR3 DNA sequence: TGTGCCTGGGCAGAGAGATATGAAAAACTGTTTTTT. Residues: CAWAERYEKLFF. The chain has TRBV30 and TRBJ1-4; no definite D call. In germline, CDR1 is GTSNPN, CDR2 SVGIG (reference sequence). This CDR3 is 12 amino acids long. V lost 5 bases and J 6 bases, leaving 10 bases between the germline ends. Drawing the rest from reference TRBV30 and TRBJ1-4, the complete variable domain is SQTIHQWPATLVQPVGSPLSLECTVEGTSNPNLYWYRQAAGRGLQLLFYSVGIGQISSEVPQNLSASRPQDRQFILSSKKLLLSDSGFYLCAWAERYEKLFFGSGTQLSVL.

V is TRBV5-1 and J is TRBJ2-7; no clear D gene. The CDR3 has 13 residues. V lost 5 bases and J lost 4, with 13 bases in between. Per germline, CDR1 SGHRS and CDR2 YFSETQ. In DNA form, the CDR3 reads TGCGCCAGCAGAAACGGACCGTATTACGAGCAGTACTTC. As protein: CASRNGPYYEQYF.

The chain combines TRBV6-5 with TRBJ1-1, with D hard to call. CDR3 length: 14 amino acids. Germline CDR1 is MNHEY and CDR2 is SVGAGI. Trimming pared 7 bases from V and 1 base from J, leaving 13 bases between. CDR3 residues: CASILVPGNTEAFF. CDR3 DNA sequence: TGTGCCAGCATCTTAGTGCCGGGGAACACTGAAGCTTTCTTT.

The CDR3 coding sequence is TGCGCCAGCAGCCAAGAACCCCCCCGGAGACCGAGCAATCAGCCCCAGCATTTT. It yields the protein CASSQEPPRRPSNQPQHF. This chain joins TRBV4-1 and TRBJ1-5; no reliable D call. V lost 0 bases and J 1 base, leaving 16 bases between the germline ends. The CDR3 length is 18 residues. The germline V gene encodes CDR1 MGHRA and CDR2 YSYEKL.

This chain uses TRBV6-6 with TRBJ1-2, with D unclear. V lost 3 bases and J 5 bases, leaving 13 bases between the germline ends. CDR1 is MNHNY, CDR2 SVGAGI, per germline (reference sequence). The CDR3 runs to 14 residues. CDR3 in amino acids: CASSYLALWYGYTF. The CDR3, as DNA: TGTGCCAGCAGTTATCTTGCCCTCTGGTATGGCTACACCTTC.

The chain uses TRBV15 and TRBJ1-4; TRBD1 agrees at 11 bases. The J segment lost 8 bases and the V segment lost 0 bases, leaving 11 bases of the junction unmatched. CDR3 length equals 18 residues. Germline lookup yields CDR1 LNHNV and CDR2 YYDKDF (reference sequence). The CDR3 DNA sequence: TGTGCCACCAGCAGAGATTCGAACACCGGGACAGGGGGGGAAAAACTGTTTTTT. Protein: CATSRDSNTGTGGEKLFF.

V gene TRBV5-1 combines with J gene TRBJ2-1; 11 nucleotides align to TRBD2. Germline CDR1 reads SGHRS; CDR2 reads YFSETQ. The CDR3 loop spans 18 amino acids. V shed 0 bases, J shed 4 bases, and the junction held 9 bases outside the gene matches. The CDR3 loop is CASSLAFSSGGLYNEQFF. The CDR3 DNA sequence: TGCGCCAGCAGCTTGGCCTTTTCTAGCGGGGGGTTGTACAATGAGCAGTTCTTC.

The CDR3 region is CASSYGAEAFF. For the CDR3, the DNA is TGTGCCAGCAGCTATGGGGCTGAAGCTTTCTTT. This chain uses TRBV11-1 with TRBJ1-1; D gene unclear. Deletions cut 4 bases from V and 6 bases from J, with 6 bases between. This CDR3 is built from 11 residues. Germline CDR1 reads SGHAT; CDR2 reads FQDESV (reference sequence).

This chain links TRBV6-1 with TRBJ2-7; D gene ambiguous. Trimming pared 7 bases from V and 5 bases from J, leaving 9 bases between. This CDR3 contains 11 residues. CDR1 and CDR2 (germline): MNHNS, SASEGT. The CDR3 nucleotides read TGTGCCAGCACTGCTTTCAACGAGCAGTACTTC. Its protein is CASTAFNEQYF.

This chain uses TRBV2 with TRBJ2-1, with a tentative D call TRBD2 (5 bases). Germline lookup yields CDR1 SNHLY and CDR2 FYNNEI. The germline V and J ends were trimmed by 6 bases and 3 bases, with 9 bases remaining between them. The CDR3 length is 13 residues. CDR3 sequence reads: CASREVSYNEQFF. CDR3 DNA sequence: TGTGCCAGCAGGGAGGTCAGCTACAATGAGCAGTTCTTC.

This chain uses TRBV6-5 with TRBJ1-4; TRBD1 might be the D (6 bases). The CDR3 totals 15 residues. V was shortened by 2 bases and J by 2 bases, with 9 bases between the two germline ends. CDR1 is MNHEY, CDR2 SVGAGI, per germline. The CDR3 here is CASSYTTGTNEKLFF. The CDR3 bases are TGTGCCAGCAGTTACACAACAGGGACTAATGAAAAACTGTTTTTT.

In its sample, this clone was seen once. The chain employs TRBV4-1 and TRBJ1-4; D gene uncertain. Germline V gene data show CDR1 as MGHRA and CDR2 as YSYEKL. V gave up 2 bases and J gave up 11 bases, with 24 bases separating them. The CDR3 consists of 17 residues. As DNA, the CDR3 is TGCGCCAGCAGCCAAATGGATTGGGCGGAGGGAGCTAAGAAACTGTTTTTT. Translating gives CASSQMDWAEGAKKLFF.

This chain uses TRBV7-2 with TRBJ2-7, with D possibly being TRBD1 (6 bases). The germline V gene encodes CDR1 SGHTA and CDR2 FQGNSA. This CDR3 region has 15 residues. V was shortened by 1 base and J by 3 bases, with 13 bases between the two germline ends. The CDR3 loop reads CASSLEGGLFYEQYF. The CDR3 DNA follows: TGTGCCAGCAGCTTAGAAGGGGGTCTCTTCTACGAGCAGTACTTC.

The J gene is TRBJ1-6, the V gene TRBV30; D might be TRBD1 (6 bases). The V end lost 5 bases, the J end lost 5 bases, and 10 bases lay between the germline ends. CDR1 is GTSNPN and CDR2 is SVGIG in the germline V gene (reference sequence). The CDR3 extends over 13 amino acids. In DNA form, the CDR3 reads TGTGCCTGGGGGACAACCGATAATTCACCCCTCCACTTT. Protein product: CAWGTTDNSPLHF.

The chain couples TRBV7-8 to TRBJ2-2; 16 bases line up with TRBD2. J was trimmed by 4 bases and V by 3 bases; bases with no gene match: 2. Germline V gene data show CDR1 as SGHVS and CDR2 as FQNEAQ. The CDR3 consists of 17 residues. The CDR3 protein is CASSLGLAGGSTGELFF. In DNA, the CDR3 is TGTGCCAGCAGCTTGGGACTAGCGGGAGGGAGCACCGGGGAGCTGTTTTTT.

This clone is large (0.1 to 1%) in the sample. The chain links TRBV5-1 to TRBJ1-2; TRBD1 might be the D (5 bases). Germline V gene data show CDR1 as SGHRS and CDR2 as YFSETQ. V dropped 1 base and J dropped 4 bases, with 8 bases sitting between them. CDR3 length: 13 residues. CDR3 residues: CASSLTDTYGYTF. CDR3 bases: TGCGCCAGCAGCTTGACGGACACCTATGGCTACACCTTC.

CDR3 in amino acids: CASTPGTGRGGYTF. CDR3 bases: TGTGCCAGCACGCCCGGGACAGGGAGAGGAGGCTACACCTTC. The chain has TRBV6-5 and TRBJ1-2; TRBD1 aligns across 9 bases. V lost 7 bases, J lost 8 bases, and 11 bases stayed unmatched. Germline V CDR1 and CDR2: MNHEY, SVGAGI. The length of the CDR3 is 14 residues.

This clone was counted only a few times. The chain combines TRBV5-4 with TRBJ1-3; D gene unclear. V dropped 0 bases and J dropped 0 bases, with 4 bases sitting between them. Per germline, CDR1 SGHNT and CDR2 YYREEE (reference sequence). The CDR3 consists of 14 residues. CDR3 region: CASSLDSSGNTIYF. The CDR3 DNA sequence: TGTGCCAGCAGCTTGGACAGCTCTGGAAACACCATATATTTT.

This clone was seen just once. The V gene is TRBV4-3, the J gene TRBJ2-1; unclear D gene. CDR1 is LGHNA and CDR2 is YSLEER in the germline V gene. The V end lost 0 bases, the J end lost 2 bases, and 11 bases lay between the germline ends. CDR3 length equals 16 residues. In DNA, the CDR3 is TGCGCCAGCAGCCAAGACTATCACGTTACCTACAATGAGCAGTTCTTC. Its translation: CASSQDYHVTYNEQFF.

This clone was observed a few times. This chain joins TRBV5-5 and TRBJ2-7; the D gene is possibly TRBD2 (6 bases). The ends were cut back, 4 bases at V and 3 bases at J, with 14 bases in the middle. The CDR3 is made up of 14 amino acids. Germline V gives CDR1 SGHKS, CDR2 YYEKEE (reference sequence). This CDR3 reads CASSPGGLLYEQYF. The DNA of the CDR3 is TGTGCCAGCAGCCCCGGCGGACTACTCTACGAGCAGTACTTC.